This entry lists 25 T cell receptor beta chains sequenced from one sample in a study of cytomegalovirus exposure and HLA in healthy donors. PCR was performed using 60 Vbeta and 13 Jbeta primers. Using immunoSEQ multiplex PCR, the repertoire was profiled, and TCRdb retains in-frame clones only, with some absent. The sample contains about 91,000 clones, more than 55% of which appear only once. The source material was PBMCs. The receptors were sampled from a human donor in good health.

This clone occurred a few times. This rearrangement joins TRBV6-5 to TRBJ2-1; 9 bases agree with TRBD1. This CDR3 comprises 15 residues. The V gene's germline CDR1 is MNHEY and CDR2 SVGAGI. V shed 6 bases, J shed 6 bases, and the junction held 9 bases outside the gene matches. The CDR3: CASSQDRGEGNEQFF. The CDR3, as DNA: TGTGCCAGCAGCCAGGACAGGGGAGAAGGCAATGAGCAGTTCTTC.

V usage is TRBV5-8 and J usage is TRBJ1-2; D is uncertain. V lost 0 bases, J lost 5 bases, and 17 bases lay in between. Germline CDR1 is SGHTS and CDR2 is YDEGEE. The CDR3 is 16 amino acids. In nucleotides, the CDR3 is TGTGCCAGCAGCTTGGGGCGTCGCAAATTCGGGTATGGCTACACCTTC. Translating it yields CASSLGRRKFGYGYTF.

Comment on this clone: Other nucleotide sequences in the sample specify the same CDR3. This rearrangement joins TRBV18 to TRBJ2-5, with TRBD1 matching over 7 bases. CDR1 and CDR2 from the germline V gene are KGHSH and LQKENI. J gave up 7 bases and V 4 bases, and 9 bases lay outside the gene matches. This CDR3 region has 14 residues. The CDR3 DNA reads TGTGCCAGCTCACTAAGACAGGGCGGCGGGACCCAGTACTTC. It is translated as CASSLRQGGGTQYF.

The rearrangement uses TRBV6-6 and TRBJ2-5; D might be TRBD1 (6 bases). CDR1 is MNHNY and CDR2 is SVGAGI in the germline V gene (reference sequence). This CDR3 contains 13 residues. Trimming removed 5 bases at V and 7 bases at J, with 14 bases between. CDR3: CASSRREQGTQYF. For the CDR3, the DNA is TGTGCCAGCAGTCGCCGGGAACAGGGGACCCAGTACTTC.

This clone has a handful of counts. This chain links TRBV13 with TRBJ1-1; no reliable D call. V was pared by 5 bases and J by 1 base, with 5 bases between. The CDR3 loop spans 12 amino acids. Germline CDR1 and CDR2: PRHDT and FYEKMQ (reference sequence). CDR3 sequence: CASSGGNTEAFF. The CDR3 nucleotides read TGTGCCAGCAGCGGCGGGAACACTGAAGCTTTCTTT.

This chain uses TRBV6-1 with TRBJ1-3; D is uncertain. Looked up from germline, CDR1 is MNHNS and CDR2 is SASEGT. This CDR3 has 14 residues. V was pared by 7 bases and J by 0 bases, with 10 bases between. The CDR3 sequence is CASIRGLSGNTIYF. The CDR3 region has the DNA TGTGCCAGCATCCGAGGGCTCTCTGGAAACACCATATATTTT.

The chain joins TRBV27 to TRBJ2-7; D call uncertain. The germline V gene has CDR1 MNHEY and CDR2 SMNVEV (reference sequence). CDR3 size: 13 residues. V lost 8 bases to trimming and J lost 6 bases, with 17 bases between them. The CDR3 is CASSSNPGFEQYF. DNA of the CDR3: TGTGCCAGCTCTTCCAACCCAGGTTTCGAGCAGTACTTC.

CDR3 in amino acids: CSVTGRTNEKLFF. CDR3 nucleotide sequence: TGCAGCGTTACCGGGAGAACTAATGAAAAACTGTTTTTT. The chain recombines TRBV29-1 with TRBJ1-4; no clear D gene. This CDR3 contains 13 residues. Germline CDR1 and CDR2: SQVTM and ANQGSEA. Deletions cut 5 bases from V and 1 base from J, with 8 bases between.

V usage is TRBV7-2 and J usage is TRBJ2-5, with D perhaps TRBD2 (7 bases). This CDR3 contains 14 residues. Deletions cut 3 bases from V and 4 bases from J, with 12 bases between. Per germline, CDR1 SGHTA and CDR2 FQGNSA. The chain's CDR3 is CASSFQGGGETQYF. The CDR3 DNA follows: TGTGCCAGCAGCTTCCAGGGAGGGGGAGAGACCCAGTACTTC.

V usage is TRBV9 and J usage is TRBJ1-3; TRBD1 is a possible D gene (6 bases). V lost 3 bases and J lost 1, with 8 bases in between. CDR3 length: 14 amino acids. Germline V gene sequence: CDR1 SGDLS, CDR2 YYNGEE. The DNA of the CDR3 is TGTGCCAGCAGCGGACAGGCGTCTGGAAACACCATATATTTT. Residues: CASSGQASGNTIYF.

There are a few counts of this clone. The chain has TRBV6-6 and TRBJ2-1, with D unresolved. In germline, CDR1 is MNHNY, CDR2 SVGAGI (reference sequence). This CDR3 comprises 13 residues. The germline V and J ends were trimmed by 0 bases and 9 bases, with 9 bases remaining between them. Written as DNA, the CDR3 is TGTGCCAGCAGTTACTCGAACGGTTTTGAGCAGTTCTTC. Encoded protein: CASSYSNGFEQFF.

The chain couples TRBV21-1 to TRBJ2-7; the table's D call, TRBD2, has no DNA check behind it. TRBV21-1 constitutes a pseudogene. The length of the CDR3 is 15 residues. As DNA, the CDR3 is TGTGCCAGCCCTTTCACGGGGTGCGAGTCCTACGAGCAGTACTTC. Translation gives CASPFTGCESYEQYF.

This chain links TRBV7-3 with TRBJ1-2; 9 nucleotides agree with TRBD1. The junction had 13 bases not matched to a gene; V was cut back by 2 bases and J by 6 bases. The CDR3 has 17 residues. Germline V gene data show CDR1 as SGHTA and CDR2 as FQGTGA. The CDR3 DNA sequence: TGTGCCAGCAGCTTAGGATTCCCCCAGGGACAGGGCGATGGCTACACCTTC. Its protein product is CASSLGFPQGQGDGYTF. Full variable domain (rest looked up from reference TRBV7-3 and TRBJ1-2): GAGVSQTPSNKVTEKGKYVELRCDPISGHTALYWYRQSLGQGPEFLIYFQGTGAADDSGLPNDRFFAVRPEGSVSTLKIQRTERGDSAVYLCASSLGFPQGQGDGYTFGSGTRLTVV.

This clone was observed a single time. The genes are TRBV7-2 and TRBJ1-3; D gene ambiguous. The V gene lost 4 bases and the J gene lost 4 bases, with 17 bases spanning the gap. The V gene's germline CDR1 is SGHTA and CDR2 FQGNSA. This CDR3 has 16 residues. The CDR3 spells CASSSVLGSYGNTIYF. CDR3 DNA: TGTGCCAGCAGCTCCGTACTCGGGTCGTACGGAAACACCATATATTTT.

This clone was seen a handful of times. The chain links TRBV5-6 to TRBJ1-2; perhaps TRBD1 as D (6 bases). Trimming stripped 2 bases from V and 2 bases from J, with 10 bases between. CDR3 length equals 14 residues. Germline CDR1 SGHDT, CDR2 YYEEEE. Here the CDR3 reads CASSLIGQNYGYTF. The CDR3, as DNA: TGTGCCAGCAGCTTAATAGGACAGAACTATGGCTACACCTTC.

The CDR3 loop is CASGLGQGGEKLFF. In DNA form, the CDR3 reads TGTGCTAGTGGTCTCGGACAGGGAGGGGAAAAACTGTTTTTT. V and J are TRBV12-5 and TRBJ1-4, with 8 bases identical to TRBD1. V trimming: 5 bases; J trimming: 8 bases; junction bases outside the gene matches: 7. Germline-derived CDR1 and CDR2 are LGHNT and FRNRAP. This CDR3 is built from 14 residues.

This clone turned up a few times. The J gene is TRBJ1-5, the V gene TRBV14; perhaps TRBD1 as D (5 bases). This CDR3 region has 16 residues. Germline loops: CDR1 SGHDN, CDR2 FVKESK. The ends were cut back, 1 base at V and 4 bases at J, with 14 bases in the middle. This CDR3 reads CASSQATGGINQPQHF. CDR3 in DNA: TGTGCCAGCAGCCAAGCCACAGGCGGTATTAATCAGCCCCAGCATTTT.

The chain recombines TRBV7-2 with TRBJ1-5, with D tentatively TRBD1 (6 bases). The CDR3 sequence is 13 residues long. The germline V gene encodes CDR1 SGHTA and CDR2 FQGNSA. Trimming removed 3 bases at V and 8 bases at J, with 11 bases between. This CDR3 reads CASSFTGREPQHF. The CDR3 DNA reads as TGTGCCAGCAGCTTCACAGGGCGGGAGCCCCAGCATTTT.

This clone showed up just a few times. CDR3 loop: CASSQTGETGELFF. For the CDR3, the DNA is TGTGCCAGTAGTCAGACAGGGGAAACCGGGGAGCTGTTTTTT. V and J are TRBV19 and TRBJ2-2; 8 bases align to TRBD1. The CDR3 has 14 amino acids. After removal of 5 bases from V and 5 bases from J, the junction contained 4 bases not matched to a gene. Per germline, CDR1 LNHDA and CDR2 SQIVND (reference sequence).

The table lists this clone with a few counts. The DNA for the CDR3 is TGCGCCAGCAGCGAGGAGGGCGCGGGCATTCAGTACTTC. It yields the protein CASSEEGAGIQYF. This rearrangement joins TRBV5-1 to TRBJ2-4, with D possibly matching TRBD2 (6 bases). Trimming took off 4 bases at V and 9 bases at J, with 14 bases between the two ends. Germline assignment: CDR1 SGHRS and CDR2 YFSETQ. The CDR3 runs to 13 residues.

CDR3 nucleotides: TGTGCCAGCAGCCAGACAGGGGGATCCGAAGCTTTCTTT. This translates into CASSQTGGSEAFF. This chain uses TRBV7-9 with TRBJ1-1; 9 nucleotides match TRBD1. CDR1 and CDR2 (germline): SEHNR, FQNEAQ (reference sequence). The CDR3 has 13 residues. J lost 8 bases, V lost 5 bases, and 6 bases had no gene match.

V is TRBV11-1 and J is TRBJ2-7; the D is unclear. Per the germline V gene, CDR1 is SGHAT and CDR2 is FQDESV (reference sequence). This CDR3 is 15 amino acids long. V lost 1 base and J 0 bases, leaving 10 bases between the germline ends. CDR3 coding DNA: TGTGCCAGCAGCTTAGACAGAGTTTTCTCCTACGAGCAGTACTTC. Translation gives CASSLDRVFSYEQYF. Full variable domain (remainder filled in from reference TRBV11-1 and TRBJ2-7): EAEVAQSPRYKITEKSQAVAFWCDPISGHATLYWYRQILGQGPELLVQFQDESVVDDSQLPKDRFSAERLKGVDSTLKIQPAELGDSAMYLCASSLDRVFSYEQYFGPGTRLTVT.

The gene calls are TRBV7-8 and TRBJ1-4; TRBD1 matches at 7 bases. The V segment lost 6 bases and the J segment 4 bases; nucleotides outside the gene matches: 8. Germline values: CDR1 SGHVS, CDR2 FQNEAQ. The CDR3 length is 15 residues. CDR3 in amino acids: CASSKQGFDNEKLFF. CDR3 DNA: TGTGCCAGCAGTAAACAGGGGTTTGATAATGAAAAACTGTTTTTT. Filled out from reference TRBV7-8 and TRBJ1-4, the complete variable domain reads GAGVSQSPRYKVAKRGQDVALRCDPISGHVSLFWYQQALGQGPEFLTYFQNEAQLDKSGLPSDRFFAERPEGSVSTLKIQRTQQEDSAVYLCASSKQGFDNEKLFFGSGTQLSVL.

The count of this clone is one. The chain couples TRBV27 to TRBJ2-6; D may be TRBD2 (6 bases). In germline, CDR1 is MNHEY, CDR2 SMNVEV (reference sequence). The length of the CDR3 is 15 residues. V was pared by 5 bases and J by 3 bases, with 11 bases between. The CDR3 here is CASSRIGGGANVLTF. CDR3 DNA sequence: TGTGCCAGCAGTCGTATCGGGGGTGGGGCCAACGTCCTGACTTTC. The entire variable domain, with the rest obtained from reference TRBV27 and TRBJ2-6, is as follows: EAQVTQNPRYLITVTGKKLTVTCSQNMNHEYMSWYRQDPGLGLRQIYYSMNVEVTDKGDVPEGYKVSRKEKRNFPLILESPSPNQTSLYFCASSRIGGGANVLTFGAGSRLTVL.

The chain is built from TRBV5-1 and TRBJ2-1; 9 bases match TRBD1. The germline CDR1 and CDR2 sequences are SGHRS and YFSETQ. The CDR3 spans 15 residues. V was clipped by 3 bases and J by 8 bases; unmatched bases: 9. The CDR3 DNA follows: TGCGCCAGCAGCTATAACAGGGGGCCACGGGATGAGCAGTTCTTC. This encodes CASSYNRGPRDEQFF.